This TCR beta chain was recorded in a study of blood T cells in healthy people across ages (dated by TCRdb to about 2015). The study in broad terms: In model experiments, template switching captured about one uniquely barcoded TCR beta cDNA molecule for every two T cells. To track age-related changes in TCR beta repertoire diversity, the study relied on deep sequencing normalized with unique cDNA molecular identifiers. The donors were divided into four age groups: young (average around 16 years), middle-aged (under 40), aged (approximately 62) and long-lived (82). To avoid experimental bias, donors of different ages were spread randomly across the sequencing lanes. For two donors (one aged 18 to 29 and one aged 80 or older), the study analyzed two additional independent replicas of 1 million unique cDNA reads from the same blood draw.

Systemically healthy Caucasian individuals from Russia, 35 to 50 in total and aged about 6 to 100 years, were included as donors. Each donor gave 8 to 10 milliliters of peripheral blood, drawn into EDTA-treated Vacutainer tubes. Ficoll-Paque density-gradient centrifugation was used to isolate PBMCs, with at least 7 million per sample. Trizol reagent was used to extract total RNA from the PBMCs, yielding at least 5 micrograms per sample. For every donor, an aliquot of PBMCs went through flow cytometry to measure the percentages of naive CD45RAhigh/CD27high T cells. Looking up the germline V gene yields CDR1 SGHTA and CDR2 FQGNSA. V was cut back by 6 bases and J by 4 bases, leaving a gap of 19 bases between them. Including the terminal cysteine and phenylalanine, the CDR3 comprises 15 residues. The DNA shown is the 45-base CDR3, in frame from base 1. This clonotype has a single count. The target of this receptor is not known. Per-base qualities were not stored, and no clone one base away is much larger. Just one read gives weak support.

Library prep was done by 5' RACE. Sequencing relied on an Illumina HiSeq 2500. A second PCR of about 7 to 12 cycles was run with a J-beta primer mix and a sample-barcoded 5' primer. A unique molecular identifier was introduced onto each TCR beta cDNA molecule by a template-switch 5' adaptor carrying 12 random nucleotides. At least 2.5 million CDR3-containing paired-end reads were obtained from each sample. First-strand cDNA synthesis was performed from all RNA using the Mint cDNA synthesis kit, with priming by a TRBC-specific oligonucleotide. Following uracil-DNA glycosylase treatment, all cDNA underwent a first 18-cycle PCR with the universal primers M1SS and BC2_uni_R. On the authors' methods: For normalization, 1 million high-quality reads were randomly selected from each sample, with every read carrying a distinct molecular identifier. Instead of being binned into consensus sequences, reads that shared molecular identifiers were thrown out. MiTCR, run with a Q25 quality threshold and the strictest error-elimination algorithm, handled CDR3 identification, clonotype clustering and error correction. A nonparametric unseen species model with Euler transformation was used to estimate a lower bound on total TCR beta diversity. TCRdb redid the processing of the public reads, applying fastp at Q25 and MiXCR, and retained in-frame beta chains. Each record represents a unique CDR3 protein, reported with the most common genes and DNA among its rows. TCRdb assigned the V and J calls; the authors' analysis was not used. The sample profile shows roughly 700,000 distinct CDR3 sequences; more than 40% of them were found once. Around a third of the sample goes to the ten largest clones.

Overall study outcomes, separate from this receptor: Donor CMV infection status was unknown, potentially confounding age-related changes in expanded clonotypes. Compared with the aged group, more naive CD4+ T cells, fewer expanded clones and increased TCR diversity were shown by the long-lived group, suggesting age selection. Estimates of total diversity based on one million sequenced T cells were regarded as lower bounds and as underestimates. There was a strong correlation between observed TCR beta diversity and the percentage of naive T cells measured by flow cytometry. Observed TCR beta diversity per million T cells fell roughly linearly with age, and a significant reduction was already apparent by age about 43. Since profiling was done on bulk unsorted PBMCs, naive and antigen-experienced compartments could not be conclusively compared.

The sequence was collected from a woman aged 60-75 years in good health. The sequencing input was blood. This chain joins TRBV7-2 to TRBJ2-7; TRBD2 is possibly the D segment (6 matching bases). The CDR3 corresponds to CASRYRDFAIYEQYF. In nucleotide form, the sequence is TGTGCCAGCAGATACCGGGACTTCGCTATATACGAGCAGTACTTC.